A single sample is the source of the 21 T cell receptor beta chains below, sequenced in a study of shared clonotypes between healthy human individuals (dated by TCRdb to the early 2020s). The library came from the immunoSEQ multiplex PCR assay. The table comes from immuneACCESS by way of TCRdb, which keeps in-frame sequences with V and J called. Part of the clones is missing from these tables; in studies checked, under half for an unresolved V gene and the rest for unknown reasons. The sample table holds around 1,900,000 clones, of which roughly 95% were seen once. The ten largest clones represent around 1.7% of the sample. CD8 naive samples consisted of CD45RO-negative cells that were positively selected for CCR7, yielding a CD45RA+CCR7+ population without TemRA cells. Input material: naive CD8+ T cells from PBMCs. The sample's cell subset or site label is to be understood as: CD45RA+CCR7+. Receptor source: a man younger than 35 in good health. Some clones in this sample may be carry-over from other donors' samples.

This chain links TRBV27 with TRBJ2-5; the match to TRBD2 covers 9 bases. CDR3 length: 16 amino acids. Germline CDR1 MNHEY, CDR2 SMNVEV (reference sequence). The V and J ends lost 2 bases and 1 base, in that order; junction bases with no gene match: 5. CDR3 sequence reads: CASSLALAGPQETQYF. CDR3 nucleotide sequence: TGTGCCAGCAGTTTAGCCCTAGCGGGACCCCAAGAGACCCAGTACTTC.

This clone was picked up one time. V usage is TRBV27 and J usage is TRBJ2-3; a possible D gene is TRBD2 (5 bases). From germline, CDR1 is MNHEY and CDR2 SMNVEV (reference sequence). Trimming left V 3 bases short and J 2 bases short, with 12 bases between. The CDR3 has 15 residues. Here the CDR3 DNA reads TGTGCCAGCAGTTTTAGGAGGCGATCCACAGATACGCAGTATTTT. Its protein product is CASSFRRRSTDTQYF.

The rearrangement joins TRBV6-5 to TRBJ2-7; the match to TRBD1 covers 12 bases. The CDR3 has 15 residues. Germline-derived CDR1 and CDR2 are MNHEY and SVGAGI. V shed 3 bases, J shed 5 bases, and the junction held 5 bases outside the gene matches. CDR3 residues: CASSYWGQGADEQYF. As DNA, the CDR3 is TGTGCCAGCAGTTATTGGGGACAGGGGGCCGACGAGCAGTACTTC.

This rearrangement joins TRBV27 to TRBJ2-7; 9 bases match TRBD2. Germline V gene data show CDR1 as MNHEY and CDR2 as SMNVEV (reference sequence). Germline trimming cut 8 bases from V and 0 bases from J; bases unmatched to any gene: 8. The CDR3 is 15 amino acids. CDR3 nucleotides: TGTGCCAGCGTCAAGACTAGCGGAAGCTCCTACGAGCAGTACTTC. It codes for CASVKTSGSSYEQYF.

The chain combines TRBV10-3 with TRBJ1-1, with TRBD1 identical over 9 bases. The V and J ends lost 6 bases and 8 bases, in that order; junction bases with no gene match: 4. Germline loops: CDR1 ENHRY, CDR2 SYGVKD. The CDR3 sequence is 12 residues long. CDR3 nucleotides: TGTGCCATCAGGGTCGGGACAGGGGAAGCTTTCTTT. It translates to CAIRVGTGEAFF.

As concerns this clone: Other nucleotide sequences in the sample specify the same CDR3. The rearrangement joins TRBV14 to TRBJ2-7; 11 positions match TRBD1. This CDR3 contains 14 residues. The germline V gene has CDR1 SGHDN and CDR2 FVKESK. With V trimmed by 4 bases and J by 4 bases, 3 bases remained unmatched. CDR3 coding DNA: TGTGCCAGCAGCCTGGGACAGGGGGGTTACGAGCAGTACTTC. Residues: CASSLGQGGYEQYF.

With respect to this clone: This same CDR3 is encoded by further DNA sequences in the sample. The J gene is TRBJ2-7, the V gene TRBV29-1; 12 positions agree with TRBD2. V was pared by 7 bases and J by 4 bases, with 5 bases of the junction left unmatched. The CDR3 has 13 residues. CDR1 is SQVTM, CDR2 ANQGSEA, per germline. The CDR3 nucleotides are TGCAGCGCCCTGACTAGCGGGAGATACGAGCAGTACTTC. This codes for CSALTSGRYEQYF.

The chain is built from TRBV5-6 and TRBJ1-2, with D possibly TRBD1 on 5 matching bases. The germline V gene has CDR1 SGHDT and CDR2 YYEEEE. The CDR3 spans 14 residues. V gave up 5 bases and J gave up 6 bases, with 17 bases separating them. CDR3 region: CASRGWGLLDGYTF. DNA for the CDR3: TGTGCCAGCAGGGGTTGGGGGTTATTGGATGGCTACACCTTC.

This clone was seen a handful of times. This sequence joins TRBV7-9 and TRBJ1-2, with 9 bases identical to TRBD1. The trim removed 1 base at V and 8 bases at J, leaving 5 bases unmatched. CDR3 length: 14 amino acids. CDR1 and CDR2 (germline): SEHNR, FQNEAQ (reference sequence). The DNA for the CDR3 is TGTGCCAGCAGCTTAGGGGACAGGGCGAAAGGCTACACCTTC. This gives the protein CASSLGDRAKGYTF.

About this clone: Within the sample, other DNA sequences also encode this same CDR3. This sequence joins TRBV11-2 and TRBJ2-5, with D hard to call. Germline loops: CDR1 SGHAT, CDR2 FQNNGV. Trimming removed 0 bases from V and 4 bases from J, with 3 bases in between. The CDR3 runs 12 residues. The CDR3 region has the DNA TGTGCCAGCAGCTTAGAGCTAGAGACCCAGTACTTC. Its translation is CASSLELETQYF.

V and J are TRBV27 and TRBJ1-5; 7 bases agree with TRBD1. Per germline, CDR1 MNHEY and CDR2 SMNVEV (reference sequence). After removal of 3 bases from V and 5 bases from J, the junction contained 4 bases not matched to a gene. The CDR3 totals 14 residues. As DNA, the CDR3 is TGTGCCAGCAGTTTCTACAGGGGAGATCAGCCCCAGCATTTT. It is translated as CASSFYRGDQPQHF.

The rearrangement uses TRBV9 and TRBJ2-1; D unclear. This CDR3 is built from 13 residues. Per the germline V gene, CDR1 is SGDLS and CDR2 is YYNGEE. The V and J ends lost 3 bases and 4 bases respectively, with 8 bases between them. Here the CDR3 reads CASSGLEYNEQFF. The DNA for the CDR3 is TGTGCCAGCAGCGGCCTAGAATACAATGAGCAGTTCTTC.

The chain couples TRBV7-9 to TRBJ2-3; D gene ambiguous. The CDR3 totals 16 residues. V lost 1 base to trimming and J lost 2 bases, with 13 bases between them. From germline, CDR1 is SEHNR and CDR2 FQNEAQ (reference sequence). CDR3 protein: CASSLVVSGDTDTQYF. The CDR3 coding sequence is TGTGCCAGCAGCTTAGTAGTATCCGGAGACACAGATACGCAGTATTTT.

This clone was counted a single time. The rearrangement joins TRBV9 to TRBJ2-5; D remains unclear. V was cut by 0 bases and J by 2 bases, with 14 bases left in between. There are 16 residues in the CDR3. CDR1 and CDR2 from the germline V gene are SGDLS and YYNGEE. CDR3 sequence reads: CASSVGKDGLQETQYF. CDR3 nucleotides: TGTGCCAGCAGCGTAGGAAAGGACGGATTACAAGAGACCCAGTACTTC.

J is TRBJ1-2 and V is TRBV27, with D uncertain. With 5 bases removed from V and 1 base from J, the gap between germline ends came to 14 bases. Germline CDR1 MNHEY, CDR2 SMNVEV (reference sequence). This CDR3 is built from 15 residues. This CDR3 reads CASSPSFIFNYGYTF. The DNA of the CDR3 is TGTGCCAGCAGTCCGTCCTTTATATTTAACTATGGCTACACCTTC.

V is TRBV5-1 and J is TRBJ2-4; a possible D gene is TRBD1 (8 bases). V lost 3 bases, J lost 9 bases, and 16 bases lay in between. Germline loops: CDR1 SGHRS, CDR2 YFSETQ. CDR3 length: 14 residues. The CDR3 DNA reads TGCGCCAGCAGCTGGCCGGACAGGGAGGGCATTCAGTACTTC. Its protein product is CASSWPDREGIQYF.

V usage is TRBV5-4 and J usage is TRBJ1-1; a weak D match, TRBD1 (6 bases). V lost 3 bases and J 3 bases, leaving 12 bases between the germline ends. Germline V gene data show CDR1 as SGHNT and CDR2 as YYREEE (reference sequence). The CDR3 spans 14 residues. The CDR3 sequence: CASSSPDSYTEAFF. In nucleotides, the CDR3 is TGTGCCAGCAGCTCCCCGGACAGCTACACTGAAGCTTTCTTT.

The rearrangement uses TRBV2 and TRBJ2-1, with D perhaps TRBD1 or TRBD2 (6 bases each). The CDR3 sequence is 16 residues long. Germline CDR1 is SNHLY and CDR2 is FYNNEI. The V gene lost 6 bases and the J gene lost 4 bases, with 19 bases spanning the gap. For the CDR3, the DNA is TGTGCCAGCAGAGACCCTCTAGGGGGGTTATACAATGAGCAGTTCTTC. Its translation: CASRDPLGGLYNEQFF.

This rearrangement joins TRBV11-3 to TRBJ2-1, with D tentatively TRBD1 (7 bases). CDR3 length: 15 residues. Trimming left V 5 bases short and J 3 bases short, with 14 bases between. In germline, CDR1 is SGHNT, CDR2 YENEEA. This CDR3 reads CASSRRQGGYNEQFF. CDR3 nucleotide sequence: TGTGCCAGCAGCCGACGACAGGGAGGCTACAATGAGCAGTTCTTC.

The chain recombines TRBV19 with TRBJ2-7; D possibly uses TRBD1 or TRBD2 (5 bases each). Germline V CDR1 and CDR2: LNHDA, SQIVND (reference sequence). V shed 3 bases and J shed 5 bases, with 17 bases lying between them. The CDR3 runs 15 residues. CDR3 sequence reads: CASSITPGTVNEQYF. The DNA of the CDR3 is TGTGCCAGTAGTATTACTCCAGGGACGGTCAACGAGCAGTACTTC.

V is TRBV25-1 and J is TRBJ1-2; no reliable D call. The CDR3 sequence is 11 residues long. CDR1 and CDR2 (germline): MGHDK, SYGVNS. Between the trimmed V and J ends, which lost 11 bases and 8 bases, there was a span of 15 bases. The CDR3 sequence: CACKGTMGYTF. The CDR3 DNA reads TGTGCCTGCAAGGGAACTATGGGCTACACCTTC.